Shown below are 6 T cell receptor beta chains from a single sample sequenced in a study of shared clonotypes between healthy human individuals. The data were produced by immunoSEQ multiplex PCR, yet TCRdb's version contains in-frame clones alone and is incomplete. The sample includes about 1.5 million clones, 95% to 97% seen only once; the top ten take roughly 1.1%. Sequencing input: naive CD4+ T cells sorted from blood. Indicated subset: CD45RA+ positively selected. The receptor set was obtained from a young man in good health.

The J gene is TRBJ2-3, the V gene TRBV18; 9 bases agree with TRBD2. CDR3 length: 16 residues. Germline V gene data show CDR1 as KGHSH and CDR2 as LQKENI. Trimming at V came to 5 bases and at J to 2 bases, leaving 8 bases not matched to a gene. CDR3 nucleotides: TGTGCCAGCTCAGGACCGGGACTAGCTTTCACAGATACGCAGTATTTT. Translating it yields CASSGPGLAFTDTQYF. Combining the CDR3 with reference TRBV18 and TRBJ2-3 gives the whole variable domain NAGVMQNPRHLVRRRGQEARLRCSPMKGHSHVYWYRQLPEEGLKFMVYLQKENIIDESGMPKERFSAEFPKEGPSILRIQQVVRGDSAAYFCASSGPGLAFTDTQYFGPGTRLTVL.

The chain has TRBV27 and TRBJ2-7; the D is unclear. The CDR3 spans 13 residues. In germline, CDR1 is MNHEY, CDR2 SMNVEV (reference sequence). V shed 5 bases and J shed 6 bases, with 14 bases lying between them. The CDR3 nucleotides are TGTGCCAGCAGTCTAGGAGTAATTTCCGAGCAGTACTTC. Protein: CASSLGVISEQYF.

This chain joins TRBV2 and TRBJ1-4, with D possibly being TRBD1 (6 bases). The CDR3 totals 14 residues. Trimming took off 6 bases at V and 7 bases at J, with 15 bases between the two ends. CDR1 and CDR2 from the germline V gene are SNHLY and FYNNEI. CDR3 protein: CASRGSQGPEKLFF. The CDR3 region has the DNA TGTGCCAGCAGGGGTTCTCAGGGGCCTGAAAAACTGTTTTTT.

The rearrangement links TRBV5-1 to TRBJ1-2; D unclear. The CDR3 runs 13 residues. Germline assignment: CDR1 SGHRS and CDR2 YFSETQ. V lost 0 bases, J lost 7 bases, and 10 bases lay in between. CDR3 sequence: CASSLEQSIGYTF. The CDR3 DNA is TGCGCCAGCAGCTTGGAACAGTCGATTGGCTACACCTTC.

The chain recombines TRBV2 with TRBJ2-2; D may be TRBD1 or TRBD2 (5 bases each). CDR1 is SNHLY, CDR2 FYNNEI, per germline. Trimming removed 6 bases from V and 0 bases from J, with 8 bases in between. This CDR3 is 14 amino acids long. The CDR3 sequence is CASRGVTNTGELFF. The CDR3 DNA follows: TGTGCCAGCAGGGGGGTGACGAACACCGGGGAGCTGTTTTTT.

The V and J genes are TRBV30 and TRBJ2-6, with D unclear. Germline CDR1 reads GTSNPN; CDR2 reads SVGIG (reference sequence). V was shortened by 3 bases and J by 2 bases, with 11 bases between the two germline ends. This CDR3 is built from 15 residues. DNA for the CDR3: TGTGCCTGGAGCCCGTGGTCACCTGGGGCCAACGTCCTGACTTTC. Its protein is CAWSPWSPGANVLTF.